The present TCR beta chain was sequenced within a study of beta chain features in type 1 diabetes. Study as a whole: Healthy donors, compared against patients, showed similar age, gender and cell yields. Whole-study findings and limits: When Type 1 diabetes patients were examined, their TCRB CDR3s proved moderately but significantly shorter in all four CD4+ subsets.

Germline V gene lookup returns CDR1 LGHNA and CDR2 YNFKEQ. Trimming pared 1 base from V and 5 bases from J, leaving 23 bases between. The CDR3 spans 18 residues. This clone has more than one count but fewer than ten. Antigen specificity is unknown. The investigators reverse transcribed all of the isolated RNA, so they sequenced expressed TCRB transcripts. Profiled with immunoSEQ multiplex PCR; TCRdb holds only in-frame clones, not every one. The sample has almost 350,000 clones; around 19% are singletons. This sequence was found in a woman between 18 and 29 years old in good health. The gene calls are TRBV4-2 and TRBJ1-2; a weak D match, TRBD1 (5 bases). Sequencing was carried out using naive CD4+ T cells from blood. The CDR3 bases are TGTGCCAGCAGCCAAGTCGGGCAGGGAACTGAGATTTGGTATGGCTACACCTTC. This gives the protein CASSQVGQGTEIWYGYTF.